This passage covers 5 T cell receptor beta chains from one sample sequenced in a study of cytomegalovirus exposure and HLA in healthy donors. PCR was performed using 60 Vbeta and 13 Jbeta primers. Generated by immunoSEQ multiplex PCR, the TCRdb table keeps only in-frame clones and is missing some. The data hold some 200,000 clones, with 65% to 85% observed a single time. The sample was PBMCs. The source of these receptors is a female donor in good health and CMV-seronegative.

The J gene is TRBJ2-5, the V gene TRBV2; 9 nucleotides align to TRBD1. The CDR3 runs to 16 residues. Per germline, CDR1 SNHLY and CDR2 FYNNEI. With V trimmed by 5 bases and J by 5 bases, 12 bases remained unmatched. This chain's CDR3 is CASSLFGTGKGETQYF. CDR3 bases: TGTGCCAGCAGTTTATTTGGGACAGGGAAGGGGGAGACCCAGTACTTC.

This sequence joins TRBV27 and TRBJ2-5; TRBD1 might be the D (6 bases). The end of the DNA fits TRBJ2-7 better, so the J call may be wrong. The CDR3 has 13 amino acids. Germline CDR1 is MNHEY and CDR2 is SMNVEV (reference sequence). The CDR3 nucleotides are TGTGCCAGCAGTTTTGGGACAACGGACGAGCAGTACTTC. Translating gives CASSFGTTDEQYF.

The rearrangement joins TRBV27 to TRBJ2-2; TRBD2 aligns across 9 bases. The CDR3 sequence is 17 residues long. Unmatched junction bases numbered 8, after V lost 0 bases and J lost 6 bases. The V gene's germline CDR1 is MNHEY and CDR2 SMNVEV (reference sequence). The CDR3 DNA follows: TGTGCCAGCAGTTTATCCGGTAGCGGGAGTTTCCCCGGGGAGCTGTTTTTT. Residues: CASSLSGSGSFPGELFF.

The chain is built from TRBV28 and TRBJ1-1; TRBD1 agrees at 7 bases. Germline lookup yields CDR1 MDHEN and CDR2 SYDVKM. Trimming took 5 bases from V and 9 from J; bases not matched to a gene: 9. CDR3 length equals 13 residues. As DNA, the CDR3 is TGTGCCAGCAGTCGCGGACCGGGACAGAAAGCTTTCTTT. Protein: CASSRGPGQKAFF.

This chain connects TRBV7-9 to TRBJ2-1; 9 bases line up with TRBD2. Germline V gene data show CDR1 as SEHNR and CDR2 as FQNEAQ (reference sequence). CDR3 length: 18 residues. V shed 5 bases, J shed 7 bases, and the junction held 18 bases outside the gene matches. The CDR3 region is CASSTQNTVAGGPNEQFF. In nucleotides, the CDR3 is TGTGCCAGCAGCACACAGAATACGGTTGCGGGAGGGCCGAATGAGCAGTTCTTC.